This T cell receptor beta chain was sequenced for a study of patients and donors after allogeneic stem cell transplantation. One entry per CDR3 protein, called by TCRdb with MiXCR from the RT-PCR reads. The sample includes about 74,000 distinct CDR3 sequences, about a quarter of them seen just once. Germline CDR1 reads SGHRS; CDR2 reads YFSETQ. The CDR3 consists of 13 residues. The ends lost 2 bases at V and 11 bases at J; junction bases unmatched: 3. This clonotype came up a few times. The TCR sequence derives from a human donor who was either an allogeneic HSCT recipient or a stem cell or donor lymphocyte infusion donor (not recorded which). It is not recorded whose cells these are; they may come from a transplant donor. Sequencing was carried out using blood, either unsorted or a sorted T cell fraction (not recorded which). V is TRBV5-1 and J is TRBJ1-6; 8 positions match TRBD1. The DNA for the CDR3 is TGCGCCAGCAGCTTTCAGGGGGCAACACCCCTCCACTTT. It translates to CASSFQGATPLHF.